Each of the 19 T cell receptor beta chains below was sequenced from the same sample in a study of T cell therapy after organ transplantation (dated by TCRdb to between 2018 and 2021). Library preparation used the immunoSEQ multiplex PCR assay. Entries here come from immuneACCESS through TCRdb and include only in-frame sequences with V and J called. Some clones fail to appear in such tables; in the studies checked, an unresolved V gene covers under half of the shortfall, and the cause of the remainder is unknown. The sample includes 20,000 to 25,000 clones, with roughly 84% observed a single time. The top ten hold around 36% of the sample. The sample's time point label, in plain terms: 20-29 weeks after completion of therapy. Their recognized antigens are unknown. Sequencing used CD8+ T cells from blood, obtained after autologous CMV-specific T cell therapy. Receptor source: a human patient who had received a solid organ transplant and had CMV disease. In patients who had a transplant, some T cells may come from the graft donor.

The chain is built from TRBV6-5 and TRBJ2-2, with D uncertain. V was cut by 2 bases and J by 7 bases, with 2 bases left in between. This CDR3 comprises 11 residues. Germline V gene lookup returns CDR1 MNHEY and CDR2 SVGAGI. The CDR3 region has the DNA TGTGCCAGCAGTTACGGCGGGGAGCTGTTTTTT. Its translation is CASSYGGELFF.

The chain recombines TRBV2 with TRBJ1-1; no reliable D call. Germline V gene data show CDR1 as SNHLY and CDR2 as FYNNEI. The V end lost 2 bases, the J end lost 0 bases, and 7 bases lay between the germline ends. The CDR3 totals 14 residues. This chain's CDR3 is CASSEFLMNTEAFF. The CDR3 coding sequence is TGTGCCAGCAGTGAATTTTTGATGAACACTGAAGCTTTCTTT.

The rearrangement links TRBV6-4 to TRBJ2-1; 8 bases fit TRBD2. V was pared by 6 bases and J by 12 bases, with 4 bases of the junction left unmatched. The CDR3 is 11 amino acids. The germline CDR1 and CDR2 sequences are MRHNA and SNTAGT. The DNA of the CDR3 is TGTGCCAGCAGAGCCGGGACTAGGCAGTTCTTC. Amino acids: CASRAGTRQFF.

The chain is built from TRBV4-1 and TRBJ2-4, with no clear D. CDR1 MGHRA and CDR2 YSYEKL come from the germline V gene. This CDR3 contains 16 residues. Trimming cost V 2 bases and J 0 bases, with 11 bases left between them. In DNA form, the CDR3 reads TGCGCCAGCAGCCAATACAGCGTCCTAGCCAAAAACATTCAGTACTTC. Protein product: CASSQYSVLAKNIQYF.

The V and J genes are TRBV27 and TRBJ1-2; no reliable D call. Germline assignment: CDR1 MNHEY and CDR2 SMNVEV (reference sequence). The CDR3 has 14 residues. With 2 bases removed from V and 5 bases from J, the gap between germline ends came to 12 bases. CDR3 residues: CASSLGTLGYGYTF. DNA of the CDR3: TGTGCCAGCAGTTTAGGCACCCTTGGGTATGGCTACACCTTC.

The V gene is TRBV28, the J gene TRBJ1-5; D perhaps matches TRBD1 (6 bases). Trimming removed 6 bases from V and 8 bases from J, with 26 bases in between. In germline, CDR1 is MDHEN, CDR2 SYDVKM. The CDR3 contains 17 residues. Written as DNA, the CDR3 is TGTGCCAGCAGACCCGGCCGGGGGCGTCAAAACCTCGAGCCCCAGCATTTT. Amino acids: CASRPGRGRQNLEPQHF.

This sequence joins TRBV27 and TRBJ2-7, with D uncertain. This CDR3 has 14 amino acids. The germline V gene has CDR1 MNHEY and CDR2 SMNVEV (reference sequence). Between the trimmed V and J ends, which lost 7 bases and 0 bases, there was a span of 13 bases. The chain's CDR3 is CASNRPPSSYEQYF. The CDR3 DNA sequence: TGTGCCAGCAATAGGCCCCCCAGCTCCTACGAGCAGTACTTC.

V usage is TRBV4-1 and J usage is TRBJ1-1; D remains ambiguous. CDR3 length: 15 amino acids. CDR1 MGHRA and CDR2 YSYEKL come from the germline V gene. The germline V and J ends were trimmed by 3 bases and 0 bases, with 11 bases remaining between them. CDR3 protein: CASSQRAQLNTEAFF. CDR3 nucleotides: TGCGCCAGCAGCCAGCGAGCGCAGTTGAACACTGAAGCTTTCTTT.

This chain uses TRBV7-9 with TRBJ1-3; a weak D match, TRBD1 (5 bases). In germline, CDR1 is SEHNR, CDR2 FQNEAQ (reference sequence). Deletions cut 4 bases from V and 2 bases from J, with 15 bases between. The CDR3 is 16 residues long. The CDR3 DNA reads as TGTGCCAGCAGCTCGGGGCAGAGAAGTCCTGGAAACACCATATATTTT. This translates into CASSSGQRSPGNTIYF.

This clone turned up a few times. A much larger clone lies one base from this, so it may be a read error. This sample includes further DNA sequences coding for the same CDR3. The chain links TRBV6-5 to TRBJ2-7; perhaps TRBD1 as D (6 bases). This CDR3 contains 13 residues. Per germline, CDR1 MNHEY and CDR2 SVGAGI. V was shortened by 2 bases and J by 4 bases, with 9 bases between the two germline ends. The CDR3 here is CASSYGDKYEQYF. The CDR3 DNA reads as TGTGCCAGCAGTTACGGGGACAAATACGAGCAGTACTTC.

This clone was observed a handful of times. This chain joins TRBV13 and TRBJ2-7; TRBD1 might be the D (8 bases). Trimming took off 5 bases at V and 6 bases at J, with 17 bases between the two ends. Germline CDR1 PRHDT, CDR2 FYEKMQ (reference sequence). The CDR3 covers 14 residues. CDR3 nucleotide sequence: TGTGCCAGCAGCCTTGGGACAGGCGGGGGCGAGCAGTACTTC. Protein product: CASSLGTGGGEQYF.

V is TRBV5-6 and J is TRBJ2-7; D uncertain. The CDR3 contains 11 residues. Germline values: CDR1 SGHDT, CDR2 YYEEEE. V lost 4 bases, J lost 1 base, and 3 bases lay in between. The CDR3 here is CASSRSYEQYF. The CDR3 DNA is TGTGCCAGCAGCCGGTCCTACGAGCAGTACTTC. Full variable domain (remainder filled in from reference TRBV5-6 and TRBJ2-7): DAGVTQSPTHLIKTRGQQVTLRCSPKSGHDTVSWYQQALGQGPQFIFQYYEEEERQRGNFPDRFSGHQFPNYSSELNVNALLLGDSALYLCASSRSYEQYFGPGTRLTVT.

This chain uses TRBV6-1 with TRBJ2-7; D is unresolved. CDR3 length equals 13 residues. Germline loops: CDR1 MNHNS, CDR2 SASEGT. V was trimmed by 4 bases and J by 0 bases, leaving 7 bases between them. CDR3 sequence: CASSVDISYEQYF. The CDR3 DNA reads as TGTGCCAGCAGTGTAGACATCTCCTACGAGCAGTACTTC.

The genes are TRBV29-1 and TRBJ1-1, with TRBD1 as a possible D gene (6 bases). Looked up from germline, CDR1 is SQVTM and CDR2 is ANQGSEA. This CDR3 region has 10 residues. Between the trimmed V and J ends, which lost 6 bases and 8 bases, there was a span of 10 bases. The CDR3 spells CSVATGEAFF. The CDR3 region has the DNA TGCAGCGTGGCGACAGGCGAAGCTTTCTTT.

The chain employs TRBV5-4 and TRBJ1-3, with D possibly matching TRBD1 (5 bases). The V and J ends lost 4 bases and 0 bases respectively, with 8 bases between them. This CDR3 has 14 amino acids. CDR1 SGHNT and CDR2 YYREEE come from the germline V gene (reference sequence). This CDR3 reads CASSLDISGNTIYF. The CDR3 nucleotides are TGTGCCAGCAGCCTGGACATCTCTGGAAACACCATATATTTT.

The chain carries TRBV19 and TRBJ2-7, with D maybe TRBD1 (6 bases). CDR3 length equals 13 residues. Germline CDR1 is LNHDA and CDR2 is SQIVND (reference sequence). V shed 9 bases and J shed 4 bases, with 16 bases lying between them. The CDR3: CASSPGAWYEQYF. In DNA form, the CDR3 reads TGTGCCAGCTCCCCAGGGGCTTGGTACGAGCAGTACTTC.

The gene calls are TRBV6-6 and TRBJ2-2, with unresolved D. Trimming took off 11 bases at V and 7 bases at J, with 11 bases between the two ends. The CDR3 has 11 residues. Germline V CDR1 and CDR2: MNHNY, SVGAGI (reference sequence). The CDR3 protein is CAVKGRGELFF. In DNA, the CDR3 is TGTGCCGTAAAAGGCCGCGGGGAGCTGTTTTTT.

The chain has TRBV19 and TRBJ2-2; D not certain. The CDR3 has 13 residues. Germline V lookup: CDR1 LNHDA, CDR2 SQIVND (reference sequence). V was shortened by 7 bases and J by 4 bases, with 10 bases between the two germline ends. The CDR3 nucleotides are TGTGCCAGTACGCCCTGGGCCACCGGGGAGCTGTTTTTT. Protein: CASTPWATGELFF.

V usage is TRBV30 and J usage is TRBJ1-6, with D uncertain. V lost 2 bases and J lost 7, with 6 bases in between. This CDR3 region has 12 residues. Per germline, CDR1 GTSNPN and CDR2 SVGIG (reference sequence). CDR3 sequence: CAWSLGNSPLHF. CDR3 DNA: TGTGCCTGGAGTCTAGGGAATTCACCCCTCCACTTT. Full variable domain (missing parts from reference TRBV30 and TRBJ1-6): SQTIHQWPATLVQPVGSPLSLECTVEGTSNPNLYWYRQAAGRGLQLLFYSVGIGQISSEVPQNLSASRPQDRQFILSSKKLLLSDSGFYLCAWSLGNSPLHFGNGTRLTVT.